A single sample is the source of the 5 T cell receptor beta chains below, sequenced in a study of shared clonotypes between healthy human individuals. Using immunoSEQ multiplex PCR, the repertoire was profiled, and TCRdb retains in-frame clones only, with some absent. The table records around 990,000 clones, approximately 75% of them present only once. Sequencing was carried out using memory CD4+ T cells from PBMCs. As to subset: CD45RA-negative fraction. These TCRs come from a man aged 18 to 29 in good health. Some clones in this sample may be carry-over from other donors' samples.

The chain recombines TRBV5-1 with TRBJ2-3, with TRBD2 as a possible D gene (5 bases). Germline assignment: CDR1 SGHRS and CDR2 YFSETQ. Deletions cut 0 bases from V and 2 bases from J, with 16 bases between. The CDR3 is 17 amino acids. The CDR3 spells CASSLAFGGHSTDTQYF. DNA of the CDR3: TGCGCCAGCAGCTTGGCCTTCGGCGGGCACTCCACAGATACGCAGTATTTT.

CDR3 sequence: CASSKTRHEQFF. DNA of the CDR3: TGTGCCAGCAGCAAGACTAGGCATGAGCAGTTCTTC. The V and J genes are TRBV21-1 and TRBJ2-1; the DNA was not compared with TRBD2, the D call given in the table. TRBV21-1 is annotated as a pseudogene. The length of the CDR3 is 12 residues.

This chain joins TRBV28 and TRBJ2-5; 12 bases match TRBD2. This CDR3 has 16 residues. Germline V gene sequence: CDR1 MDHEN, CDR2 SYDVKM. With 4 bases clipped from V and 4 bases from J, the junction kept 7 bases outside the gene matches. The chain's CDR3 is CASSSPGLAGIETQYF. Here the CDR3 DNA reads TGTGCCAGCAGTTCCCCAGGACTAGCGGGGATAGAGACCCAGTACTTC.

The count of this clone is one. The chain employs TRBV27 and TRBJ2-6, with D tentatively TRBD2 (6 bases). The CDR3 consists of 16 residues. Between the trimmed V and J ends, which lost 1 base and 2 bases, there was a span of 9 bases. Germline values: CDR1 MNHEY, CDR2 SMNVEV (reference sequence). The CDR3 nucleotides read TGTGCCAGCAGTTTATACGCGGGGACTGGGGCCAACGTCCTGACTTTC. Its protein product is CASSLYAGTGANVLTF. Based on the CDR3 plus reference TRBV27 and TRBJ2-6, the full variable domain is EAQVTQNPRYLITVTGKKLTVTCSQNMNHEYMSWYRQDPGLGLRQIYYSMNVEVTDKGDVPEGYKVSRKEKRNFPLILESPSPNQTSLYFCASSLYAGTGANVLTFGAGSRLTVL.

The CDR3 DNA reads as TGTGCCATACAAGACAGTGCCTACGAGCAGTACTTC. Amino acid sequence: CAIQDSAYEQYF. The gene calls are TRBV28 and TRBJ2-7; possibly TRBD1 for D (5 bases). CDR1 and CDR2 (germline): MDHEN, SYDVKM. Trimming took off 10 bases at V and 2 bases at J, with 12 bases between the two ends. This CDR3 is built from 12 residues.